These 28 T cell receptor beta chains were all obtained from the same sample, sequenced in a study of T cells after yellow fever vaccination. TCRdb fed the 5' RACE reads into MiXCR, producing one record per CDR3 protein. This sample has 300,000 to 350,000 distinct CDR3 sequences, with roughly 8.4% found just once. Sequences were derived from PBMCs, sampled roughly seven weeks after the first yellow fever vaccination. Receptors originate from a man aged 18 to 35 who received the YFV17D yellow fever vaccine.

The sample holds many counts of this clonotype. The chain has TRBV4-2 and TRBJ2-3; no firm D call. With 0 bases removed from V and 4 bases from J, the gap between germline ends came to 8 bases. This CDR3 contains 14 residues. Germline CDR1 LGHNA, CDR2 YNFKEQ. The CDR3 here is CASSQDWLSDTQYF. CDR3 in DNA: TGTGCCAGCAGCCAAGATTGGCTTTCAGATACGCAGTATTTT.

The chain carries TRBV6-1 and TRBJ1-5, with 7 bases lining up with TRBD1. The CDR3 contains 16 residues. Trimming at V came to 6 bases and at J to 0 bases, leaving 8 bases not matched to a gene. Germline values: CDR1 MNHNS, CDR2 SASEGT. The CDR3 region has the DNA TGTGCCAGCAGCGGGGGGACAGCCGATAGCAATCAGCCCCAGCATTTT. Its protein product is CASSGGTADSNQPQHF.

This chain connects TRBV7-3 to TRBJ1-1; D may be TRBD1 (5 bases). Germline values: CDR1 SGHTA, CDR2 FQGTGA. The CDR3 has 17 residues. V shed 5 bases and J shed 1 base, with 20 bases lying between them. The CDR3 region has the DNA TGTGCCAGCAGCGACCAACAGGCCTATGCTGGGAACACTGAAGCTTTCTTT. Amino acids: CASSDQQAYAGNTEAFF.

CDR3 residues: CAIRPGLAALQETQYF. DNA of the CDR3: TGTGCCATCAGGCCGGGACTAGCGGCCCTCCAAGAGACCCAGTACTTC. The gene calls are TRBV10-3 and TRBJ2-5, with TRBD2 identical over 11 bases. The CDR3 extends over 16 amino acids. V lost 6 bases and J lost 1; bases outside the gene matches: 7. The germline gives CDR1 ENHRY, CDR2 SYGVKD.

This chain uses TRBV11-2 with TRBJ2-3, with a possible D match to TRBD2 (5 bases). This CDR3 spans 12 amino acids. Germline lookup yields CDR1 SGHAT and CDR2 FQNNGV. Trimming stripped 5 bases from V and 5 bases from J, with 8 bases between. CDR3 sequence (DNA): TGTGCCAGCAGCACCGCGGGAGATACGCAGTATTTT. Translation gives CASSTAGDTQYF.

The gene calls are TRBV9 and TRBJ2-3; D is uncertain. Germline V CDR1 and CDR2: SGDLS, YYNGEE. CDR3 length: 12 amino acids. Trimming shortened V by 4 bases and J by 5 bases, and 8 bases separated the two germline ends. CDR3 sequence: CASSPPVDTQYF. CDR3 in DNA: TGTGCCAGCAGCCCACCTGTAGATACGCAGTATTTT.

This clonotype was found a few times. V is TRBV5-1 and J is TRBJ2-1, with no clear D. This CDR3 is built from 13 residues. V was pared by 7 bases and J by 5 bases, with 13 bases between. Germline assignment: CDR1 SGHRS and CDR2 YFSETQ. The CDR3 DNA sequence: TGCGCCAGCCGCGGCTGGGGTGACAATGAGCAGTTCTTC. Protein sequence: CASRGWGDNEQFF.

This clonotype has just a few counts. The chain links TRBV2 to TRBJ2-3, with 8 bases fitting TRBD2. The ends lost 6 bases at V and 0 bases at J; junction bases unmatched: 8. The CDR3 sequence is 16 residues long. Looked up from germline, CDR1 is SNHLY and CDR2 is FYNNEI. The CDR3 reads CASSDLAGPSTDTQYF. CDR3 sequence (DNA): TGTGCCAGCAGCGATTTAGCGGGGCCTAGCACAGATACGCAGTATTTT.

This clonotype showed up just a few times. The chain carries TRBV28 and TRBJ2-3; D remains ambiguous. Germline loops: CDR1 MDHEN, CDR2 SYDVKM. V dropped 6 bases and J dropped 1 base, with 11 bases sitting between them. The CDR3 contains 14 residues. The CDR3, as DNA: TGTGCCAGCAGAACGGTTCCCCGCACAGATACGCAGTATTTT. This encodes CASRTVPRTDTQYF. The full variable domain, completed using reference TRBV28 and TRBJ2-3, is DVKVTQSSRYLVKRTGEKVFLECVQDMDHENMFWYRQDPGLGLRLIYFSYDVKMKEKGDIPEGYSVSREKKERFSLILESASTNQTSMYLCASRTVPRTDTQYFGPGTRLTVL.

This clonotype was observed at least ten times. This chain joins TRBV20-1 and TRBJ2-3; TRBD2 matches at 14 bases. The CDR3 contains 14 residues. Germline V gene data show CDR1 as DFQATT and CDR2 as SNEGSKA (reference sequence). V gave up 5 bases and J gave up 4 bases; unmatched junction bases: 2. CDR3 in DNA: TGCAGTGCTGCGACTAGCGGGGGGGCAGATACGCAGTATTTT. Residues: CSAATSGGADTQYF.

This clonotype was recorded a few times. V usage is TRBV7-9 and J usage is TRBJ1-6; no reliable D call. Per the germline V gene, CDR1 is SEHNR and CDR2 is FQNEAQ (reference sequence). The CDR3 runs to 14 residues. The V gene lost 5 bases and the J gene lost 1 base, with 6 bases spanning the gap. CDR3 amino acids: CASSPRSYNSPLHF. Written as DNA, the CDR3 is TGTGCCAGCAGCCCTCGGTCCTATAATTCACCCCTCCACTTT. The entire variable domain, with the rest obtained from reference TRBV7-9 and TRBJ1-6, is as follows: DTGVSQNPRHKITKRGQNVTFRCDPISEHNRLYWYRQTLGQGPEFLTYFQNEAQLEKSRLLSDRFSAERPKGSFSTLEIQRTEQGDSAMYLCASSPRSYNSPLHFGNGTRLTVT.

This clonotype was seen only a few times. This chain joins TRBV5-1 and TRBJ1-1; D may be TRBD1 (6 bases). This CDR3 region has 15 residues. Germline-derived CDR1 and CDR2 are SGHRS and YFSETQ. V lost 2 bases, J lost 1 base, and 12 bases lay in between. In DNA, the CDR3 is TGCGCCAGCAGCTTCAGGGGCCGCTGGAACACTGAAGCTTTCTTT. Its protein is CASSFRGRWNTEAFF.

This chain links TRBV3-1 with TRBJ2-1, with 9 bases that match TRBD2. This CDR3 has 14 residues. Germline CDR1 and CDR2: LGHDT and YNNKEL (reference sequence). Trimming cost V 1 base and J 6 bases; bases outside gene matches: 1. CDR3 sequence reads: CASSQGLAANEQFF. The CDR3 DNA sequence: TGTGCCAGCAGCCAAGGACTAGCGGCCAATGAGCAGTTCTTC.

This clonotype appeared a few times. The V call is TRBV5-5, the J call TRBJ1-6, with a tentative D call TRBD1 (6 bases). This CDR3 contains 15 residues. CDR1 SGHKS and CDR2 YYEKEE come from the germline V gene (reference sequence). The germline V and J ends were trimmed by 0 bases and 4 bases, with 8 bases remaining between them. CDR3 sequence reads: CASSLGDKYNSPLHF. Here the CDR3 DNA reads TGTGCCAGCAGCTTGGGGGACAAGTATAATTCACCCCTCCACTTT. The variable domain in full, completed from reference TRBV5-5 and TRBJ1-6, reads DAGVTQSPTHLIKTRGQQVTLRCSPISGHKSVSWYQQVLGQGPQFIFQYYEKEERGRGNFPDRFSARQFPNYSSELNVNALLLGDSALYLCASSLGDKYNSPLHFGNGTRLTVT.

This chain connects TRBV5-6 to TRBJ1-1; D ambiguous. Germline V gene sequence: CDR1 SGHDT, CDR2 YYEEEE. CDR3 length: 15 amino acids. Trimming removed 1 base from V and 4 bases from J, with 14 bases in between. CDR3 nucleotide sequence: TGTGCCAGCAGCTTGTTTTATATATGGGGCACTGAAGCTTTCTTT. This encodes CASSLFYIWGTEAFF.

The rearrangement links TRBV5-6 to TRBJ2-3; D unresolved. Germline V gene lookup returns CDR1 SGHDT and CDR2 YYEEEE. V was clipped by 2 bases and J by 2 bases, with 9 bases between them. This CDR3 has 14 residues. Written as DNA, the CDR3 is TGTGCCAGCAGCTTTATGGCTTTCACAGATACGCAGTATTTT. Translation: CASSFMAFTDTQYF.

The gene calls are TRBV6-5 and TRBJ1-5, with D hard to call. Trimming removed 0 bases at V and 1 base at J, with 10 bases between. This CDR3 spans 16 amino acids. Germline V lookup: CDR1 MNHEY, CDR2 SVGAGI. The CDR3 reads CASSYSSSPSNQPQHF. CDR3 coding DNA: TGTGCCAGCAGTTACTCGTCGTCCCCAAGCAATCAGCCCCAGCATTTT.

This clonotype was seen only a few times. The chain carries TRBV14 and TRBJ2-4; no clear D. Trimming removed 0 bases from V and 1 base from J, with 13 bases in between. The CDR3 is 17 amino acids. Germline V gene data show CDR1 as SGHDN and CDR2 as FVKESK. CDR3 sequence (DNA): TGTGCCAGCAGCCAAGATCAGAATACTGTCGCCAAAAACATTCAGTACTTC. Its protein is CASSQDQNTVAKNIQYF.

This clonotype has a count of ten or more. V is TRBV10-1 and J is TRBJ2-3; D is possibly TRBD1 (6 bases). The length of the CDR3 is 13 residues. Trimming removed 5 bases from V and 4 bases from J, with 10 bases in between. Per germline, CDR1 WNHNN and CDR2 SYGVQD (reference sequence). For the CDR3, the DNA is TGCGCCAGCAGTCTACAGGGCGCAGATACGCAGTATTTT. Protein product: CASSLQGADTQYF.

V and J are TRBV5-4 and TRBJ2-1; the D gene is possibly TRBD1 (6 bases). Trimming removed 4 bases from V and 3 bases from J, with 14 bases in between. The germline V gene encodes CDR1 SGHNT and CDR2 YYREEE (reference sequence). This CDR3 is 15 amino acids long. CDR3 nucleotides: TGTGCCAGCAGCCAACAGGGCTTACTCTACAATGAGCAGTTCTTC. The encoded protein is CASSQQGLLYNEQFF.

V gene TRBV29-1 combines with J gene TRBJ2-5, with D possibly being TRBD1 (6 bases). The germline CDR1 and CDR2 sequences are SQVTM and ANQGSEA. Trimming cost V 4 bases and J 4 bases, with 22 bases left between them. This CDR3 is 16 amino acids long. CDR3 DNA sequence: TGCAGCGTTGGTCGCAGGGTACAGGGAACCGGAGAGACCCAGTACTTC. Translated, it gives CSVGRRVQGTGETQYF.

This clonotype was counted at least ten times. The chain combines TRBV6-5 with TRBJ1-3; possible D gene TRBD1, 6 bases. The germline V and J ends were trimmed by 0 bases and 2 bases, with 11 bases remaining between them. This CDR3 has 16 amino acids. Germline V CDR1 and CDR2: MNHEY, SVGAGI. The CDR3 here is CASSYSLQGTGNTIYF. The CDR3 coding sequence is TGTGCCAGCAGTTACTCCCTGCAGGGGACTGGAAACACCATATATTTT.

This chain links TRBV18 with TRBJ2-3; the match to TRBD2 covers 9 bases. The CDR3 totals 14 residues. Germline-derived CDR1 and CDR2 are KGHSH and LQKENI. The ends lost 2 bases at V and 5 bases at J; junction bases unmatched: 2. The DNA for the CDR3 is TGTGCCAGCTCACCAACTAGCGGGCAAGATACGCAGTATTTT. Translation: CASSPTSGQDTQYF.

This clonotype was seen more than once but under ten times. This rearrangement joins TRBV28 to TRBJ2-7; D call uncertain. Per the germline V gene, CDR1 is MDHEN and CDR2 is SYDVKM. The CDR3 contains 13 residues. The ends were cut back, 2 bases at V and 3 bases at J, with 8 bases in the middle. CDR3 sequence: CASSLGSIYEQYV. The CDR3 DNA reads TGTGCCAGCAGTTTAGGGTCCATCTACGAGCAGTACGTC.

This clonotype was observed a handful of times. The chain couples TRBV12-3 or TRBV12-4 to TRBJ2-2; D gene uncertain. V gave up 3 bases and J gave up 0 bases, with 8 bases separating them. This CDR3 comprises 15 residues. DNA of the CDR3: TGTGCCAGCAGTTTTGCCAGCGCGAACACCGGGGAGCTGTTTTTT. Translation gives CASSFASANTGELFF.

V usage is TRBV20-1 and J usage is TRBJ2-7; TRBD1 matches at 9 bases. The germline V gene has CDR1 DFQATT and CDR2 SNEGSKA (reference sequence). This CDR3 is built from 13 residues. V lost 5 bases and J lost 1; bases outside the gene matches: 3. The CDR3 spells CSARTGESYEQYV. CDR3 coding DNA: TGCAGTGCTCGGACAGGGGAGTCCTACGAGCAGTACGTC.

This clonotype was counted ten times or more. V and J are TRBV5-1 and TRBJ2-2; D gene uncertain. V was cut by 4 bases and J by 9 bases, with 10 bases left in between. CDR1 is SGHRS, CDR2 YFSETQ, per germline. CDR3 length: 12 amino acids. CDR3 DNA: TGCGCCAGCAGCACGGGCGGCTGGGAGCTGTTTTTT. Its protein product is CASSTGGWELFF.

This clonotype was detected only a few times. This chain uses TRBV5-4 with TRBJ2-6, with D perhaps assigned TRBD1 or TRBD2 (6 bases each). With 5 bases removed from V and 1 base from J, the gap between germline ends came to 25 bases. This CDR3 is built from 20 residues. Germline lookup yields CDR1 SGHNT and CDR2 YYREEE (reference sequence). DNA of the CDR3: TGTGCCAGCAGTTTAACCGGGCTGGGGGGCGGGTCATCTGGGGCCAACGTCCTGACTTTC. Translation gives CASSLTGLGGGSSGANVLTF. Based on the CDR3 plus reference TRBV5-4 and TRBJ2-6, the full variable domain is ETGVTQSPTHLIKTRGQQVTLRCSSQSGHNTVSWYQQALGQGPQFIFQYYREEENGRGNFPPRFSGLQFPNYSSELNVNALELDDSALYLCASSLTGLGGGSSGANVLTFGAGSRLTVL.